The next 11 T cell receptor beta chains were all read from a single sample in a study of graft-versus-host responses after intestinal transplantation. Assay: immunoSEQ multiplex PCR; the TCRdb copy retains only in-frame clones and omits some. This table holds around 6,700 clones, about nine tenths found once. Sequencing used PBMCs, obtained 83 days after transplant. The receptors here all came from a human patient who received an intestinal transplant, so some T cells may come from the graft donor.

The V and J genes are TRBV5-6 and TRBJ1-5; unclear D gene. Trimming left V 0 bases short and J 9 bases short, with 10 bases between. The CDR3 is 13 residues long. CDR1 is SGHDT, CDR2 YYEEEE, per germline. The CDR3 DNA follows: TGTGCCAGCAGCTTGGGGCGCCCCGGGCCCCAGCATTTT. Translating gives CASSLGRPGPQHF.

This clone was counted once. The chain combines TRBV7-7 with TRBJ2-1; D call uncertain. The CDR3 loop spans 13 amino acids. Trimming left V 5 bases short and J 6 bases short, with 11 bases between. CDR1 and CDR2 (germline): SSHAT, FNYEAQ (reference sequence). The CDR3, as DNA: TGTGCCAGCAGCCCCCGTGAGACCAATGAGCAGTTCTTC. Protein product: CASSPRETNEQFF.

In the case of this clone: Since a much larger clone is just one base distant, this may be a read error. The rearrangement links TRBV5-1 to TRBJ2-2; D remains unclear. Germline V gives CDR1 SGHRS, CDR2 YFSETQ. The CDR3 spans 15 residues. The ends were cut back, 7 bases at V and 4 bases at J, with 17 bases in the middle. CDR3 DNA: TGCGCCAGCCGGTGCGGCCCGGAGTTCACCGGGGAGCTGTTTTTT. Protein sequence: CASRCGPEFTGELFF.

The V call is TRBV2, the J call TRBJ1-3; TRBD1 might be the D (5 bases). Trimming took 6 bases from V and 4 from J, leaving 13 bases between them. The CDR3 is made up of 14 amino acids. The V gene's germline CDR1 is SNHLY and CDR2 FYNNEI. The CDR3 DNA reads TGTGCCAGCAGAGCCGGGACTGCGGGAAACACCATATATTTT. It specifies CASRAGTAGNTIYF.

J is TRBJ2-3 and V is TRBV5-8; no definite D call. CDR1 is SGHTS and CDR2 is YDEGEE in the germline V gene. Trimming took 0 bases from V and 2 from J, leaving 7 bases between them. The CDR3 runs to 14 residues. CDR3 bases: TGTGCCAGCAGCTTGGCCGTGAACACAGATACGCAGTATTTT. It translates to CASSLAVNTDTQYF.

The chain uses TRBV30 and TRBJ1-2; 8 bases map to TRBD1. The CDR3 runs 13 residues. Germline V gives CDR1 GTSNPN, CDR2 SVGIG (reference sequence). CDR3 region: CAHQTGEAYGYTF. The DNA of the CDR3 is TGTGCGCATCAGACAGGGGAGGCTTACGGCTACACCTTC. Complete variable domain (other parts from reference TRBV30 and TRBJ1-2): SQTIHQWPATLVQPVGSPLSLECTVEGTSNPNLYWYRQAAGRGLQLLFYSVGIGQISSEVPQNLSASRPQDRQFILSSKKLLLSDSGFYLCAHQTGEAYGYTFGSGTRLTVV.

This clone was counted a single time. V is TRBV25-1 and J is TRBJ1-5; D is possibly TRBD1 (5 bases). The CDR3 has 14 amino acids. Looked up from germline, CDR1 is MGHDK and CDR2 is SYGVNS. V was trimmed by 3 bases and J by 2 bases, leaving 8 bases between them. CDR3: CASSDRDGNQPQHF. The CDR3 DNA reads as TGTGCCAGCAGTGACAGGGATGGCAATCAGCCCCAGCATTTT.

The rearrangement joins TRBV18 to TRBJ1-1, with TRBD1 as a possible D gene (5 bases). Germline V lookup: CDR1 KGHSH, CDR2 LQKENI. V was clipped by 0 bases and J by 3 bases, with 14 bases between them. The CDR3 is made up of 16 amino acids. CDR3 residues: CASSPPSPGVDTEAFF. CDR3 DNA sequence: TGTGCCAGCTCACCACCGTCCCCGGGGGTGGACACTGAAGCTTTCTTT.

This chain links TRBV27 with TRBJ1-1; the D gene is possibly TRBD1 (6 bases). The CDR3 length is 15 residues. Trimming pared 6 bases from V and 2 bases from J, leaving 16 bases between. Germline CDR1 is MNHEY and CDR2 is SMNVEV (reference sequence). The CDR3 loop is CASSPDGQLNTEAFF. The CDR3 DNA follows: TGTGCCAGCAGCCCAGACGGACAGCTAAACACTGAAGCTTTCTTT.

The chain has TRBV7-9 and TRBJ2-2; tentative D call: TRBD2 (7 bases). From germline, CDR1 is SEHNR and CDR2 FQNEAQ (reference sequence). V was clipped by 11 bases and J by 6 bases, with 19 bases between them. The CDR3 covers 14 residues. CDR3 region: CASEGGASAGELFF. CDR3 nucleotides: TGTGCCTCAGAAGGGGGGGCCTCAGCCGGGGAGCTGTTTTTT.

The chain combines TRBV10-2 with TRBJ2-1; D is undetermined. The CDR3 is 10 amino acids. V dropped 11 bases and J dropped 4 bases, with 6 bases sitting between them. Germline V lookup: CDR1 WSHSY, CDR2 SAAADI. Written as DNA, the CDR3 is TGCGCCTCGTTTTACAATGAGCAGTTCTTC. Its protein product is CASFYNEQFF.